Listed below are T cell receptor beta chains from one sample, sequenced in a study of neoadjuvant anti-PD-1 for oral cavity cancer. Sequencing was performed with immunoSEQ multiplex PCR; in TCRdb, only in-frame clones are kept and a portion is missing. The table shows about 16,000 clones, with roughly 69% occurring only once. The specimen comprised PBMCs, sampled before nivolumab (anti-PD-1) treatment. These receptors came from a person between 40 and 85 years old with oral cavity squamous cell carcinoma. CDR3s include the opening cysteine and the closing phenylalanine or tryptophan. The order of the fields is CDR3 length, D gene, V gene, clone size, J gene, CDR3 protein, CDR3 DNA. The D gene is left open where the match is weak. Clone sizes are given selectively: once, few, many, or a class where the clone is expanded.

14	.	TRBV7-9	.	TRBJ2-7	CASSSSNRVVEQYF	.
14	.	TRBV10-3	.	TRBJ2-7	CAISEYGATYEQYF	TGTGCCATCAGTGAGTATGGGGCTACCTACGAGCAGTACTTC
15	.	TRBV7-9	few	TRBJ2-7	CASSPSLAGSYEQYF	TGTGCCAGCAGCCCTTCACTAGCAGGCTCCTACGAGCAGTACTTC
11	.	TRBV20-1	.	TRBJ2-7	CSARGASEQYF	TGCAGTGCTAGAGGCGCATCGGAGCAGTACTTC
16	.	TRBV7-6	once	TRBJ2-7	CASSLIWTDVSYEQYF	TGTGCCAGCAGCTTAATATGGACTGACGTCTCCTACGAGCAGTACTTC
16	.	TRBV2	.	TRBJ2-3	CASSEAPAASTDTQYF	TGTGCCAGCAGTGAAGCGCCAGCGGCAAGCACAGATACGCAGTATTTT
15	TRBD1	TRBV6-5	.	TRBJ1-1	CASSMDRAMNTEAFF	TGTGCCAGCAGCATGGACAGGGCAATGAACACTGAAGCTTTCTTT
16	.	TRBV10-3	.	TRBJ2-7	CAISESRQPAAYEQYF	TGTGCCATCAGTGAGTCGAGACAGCCCGCGGCCTACGAGCAGTACTTC
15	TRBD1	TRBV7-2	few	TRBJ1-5	CASSLVGQGNQPQHF	TGTGCCAGCAGCTTAGTTGGACAGGGTAATCAGCCCCAGCATTTT
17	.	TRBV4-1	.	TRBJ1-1	CASSQEGRGAVNTEAFF	TGCGCCAGCAGCCAAGAAGGACGCGGGGCCGTGAACACTGAAGCTTTCTTT
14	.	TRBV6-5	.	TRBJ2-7	CASLSTPRAHEQYF	TGTGCCAGCCTTTCAACTCCCAGGGCCCACGAGCAGTACTTC
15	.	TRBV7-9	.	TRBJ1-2	CASSEDGTGVDGYTF	TGTGCCAGCAGCGAGGACGGGACGGGGGTGGATGGCTACACCTTC
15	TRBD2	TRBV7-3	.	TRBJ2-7	CASSPMGLAGGEQYF	TGTGCCAGCAGCCCAATGGGCCTAGCGGGCGGCGAGCAGTACTTC
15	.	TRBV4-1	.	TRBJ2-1	CASSQDRAVYNEQFF	TGCGCCAGCAGCCAAGATAGGGCGGTATACAATGAGCAGTTCTTC
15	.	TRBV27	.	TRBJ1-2	CASSPGGHVDYGYTF	TGTGCCAGCAGTCCCGGGGGGCACGTTGACTATGGCTACACCTTC
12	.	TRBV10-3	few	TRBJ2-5	CAISGLEETQYF	TGTGCCATCAGTGGCCTCGAAGAGACCCAGTACTTC
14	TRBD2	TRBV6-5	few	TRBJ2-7	CASSSLAGSYEQYF	TGTGCCAGCAGTTCACTAGCGGGATCCTACGAGCAGTACTTC
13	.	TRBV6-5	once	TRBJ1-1	CASSYLGNTEAFF	TGTGCCAGCAGTTACTTAGGGAACACTGAAGCTTTCTTT
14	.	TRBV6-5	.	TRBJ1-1	CASSYVGINTEAFF	TGTGCCAGCAGTTACGTGGGTATTAACACTGAAGCTTTCTTT
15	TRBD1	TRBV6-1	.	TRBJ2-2	CASRETGGFPGELFF	TGTGCCAGCAGGGAGACAGGGGGTTTTCCCGGGGAGCTGTTTTTT
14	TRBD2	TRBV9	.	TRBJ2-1	CASSTGLEGTEQFF	TGTGCCAGCAGCACGGGACTAGAAGGGACTGAGCAGTTCTTC
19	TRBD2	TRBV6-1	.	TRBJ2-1	CASSEGTSGSPLPYNEQFF	TGTGCCAGCAGTGAGGGGACTAGCGGGAGTCCCCTTCCTTACAATGAGCAGTTCTTC
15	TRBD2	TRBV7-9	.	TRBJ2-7	CASSLIPSGDYEQYF	TGTGCCAGCAGCTTAATCCCCAGCGGGGACTACGAGCAGTACTTC
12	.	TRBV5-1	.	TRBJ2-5	CASSLDRETQYF	TGCGCCAGCAGCTTGGACAGAGAGACCCAGTACTTC
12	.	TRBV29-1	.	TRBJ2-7	CSVQLDPYEQYF	TGCAGCGTTCAACTCGACCCCTACGAGCAGTACTTC
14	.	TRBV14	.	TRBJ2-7	CASSLTPHPYEQYF	TGTGCCAGCAGCCTTACCCCGCACCCCTACGAGCAGTACTTC
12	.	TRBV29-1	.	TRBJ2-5	CSVELLQETQYF	TGCAGCGTTGAACTGTTACAAGAGACCCAGTACTTC
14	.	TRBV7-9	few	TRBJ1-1	CASSLGGEFTEAFF	TGTGCCAGCAGCTTAGGTGGGGAGTTCACTGAAGCTTTCTTT
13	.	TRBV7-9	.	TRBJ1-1	CASSLEGNTEAFF	TGTGCCAGCAGCTTAGAAGGGAACACTGAAGCTTTCTTT
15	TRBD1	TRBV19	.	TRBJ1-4	CASSIRGTVHEKLFF	TGTGCCAGTAGTATCCGGGGGACAGTCCATGAAAAACTGTTTTTT
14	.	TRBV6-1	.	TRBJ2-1	CASSEANPWDEQFF	TGTGCCAGCAGTGAAGCAAACCCTTGGGATGAGCAGTTCTTC
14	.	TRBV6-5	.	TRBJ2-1	CASSYSSPYNEQFF	TGTGCCAGCAGTTACTCTAGCCCGTACAATGAGCAGTTCTTC
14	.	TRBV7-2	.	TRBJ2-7	CASSSGGGVYEQYF	TGTGCCAGCAGCAGCGGAGGTGGAGTCTACGAGCAGTACTTC
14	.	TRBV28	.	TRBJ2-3	CASSPGAALATQYF	TGTGCCAGCAGTCCAGGGGCGGCCCTGGCTACGCAGTATTTT
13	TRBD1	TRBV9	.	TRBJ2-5	CASSGDRGKTQYF	TGTGCCAGCAGCGGGGACAGGGGGAAGACCCAGTACTTC
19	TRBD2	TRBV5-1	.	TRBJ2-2	CASSLGLAGAPSNTGELFF	TGCGCCAGCAGCTTGGGACTAGCGGGAGCCCCGTCGAACACCGGGGAGCTGTTTTTT
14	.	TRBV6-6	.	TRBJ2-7	CASSYCRDGCEQYF	TGTGCCAGCAGTTACTGTCGGGACGGCTGCGAGCAGTACTTC
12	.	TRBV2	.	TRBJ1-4	CASSVGYEKLFF	TGTGCCAGCAGTGTGGGCTATGAAAAACTGTTTTTT
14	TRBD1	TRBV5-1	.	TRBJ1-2	CASSLSGQEYGYTF	TGCGCCAGCAGCTTGAGTGGACAGGAGTATGGCTACACCTTC
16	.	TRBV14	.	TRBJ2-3	CASSQDQGFATDTQYF	TGTGCCAGCAGCCAAGATCAGGGATTCGCCACAGATACGCAGTATTTT
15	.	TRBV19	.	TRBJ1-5	CASSIPGLSNQPQHF	TGTGCCAGTAGTATACCAGGGCTTAGCAATCAGCCCCAGCATTTT
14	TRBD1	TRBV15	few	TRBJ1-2	CATSLRTTGVGYTF	TGTGCCACCAGCCTAAGAACTACAGGGGTTGGCTACACCTTC
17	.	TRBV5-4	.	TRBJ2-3	CASSRGLAGLSTDTQYF	TGTGCCAGCAGCCGAGGGCTGGCGGGGCTTAGCACAGATACGCAGTATTTT
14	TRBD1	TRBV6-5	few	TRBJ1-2	CASSLRTGDYGYTF	TGTGCCAGCAGCCTTAGGACAGGGGATTATGGCTACACCTTC
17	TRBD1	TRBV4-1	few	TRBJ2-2	CASSQTGTGIPTGELFF	TGCGCCAGCAGCCAAACGGGGACAGGGATTCCCACCGGGGAGCTGTTTTTT
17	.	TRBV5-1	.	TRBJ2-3	CASSLGQVRITTDTQYF	TGCGCCAGCAGCTTGGGACAGGTTCGGATCACAACAGATACGCAGTATTTT
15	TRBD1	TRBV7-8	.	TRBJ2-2	CASRSQGANTGELFF	TGTGCCAGCAGATCGCAGGGGGCGAACACCGGGGAGCTGTTTTTT
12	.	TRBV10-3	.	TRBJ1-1	CAIREMNTEAFF	TGTGCCATCAGGGAGATGAACACTGAAGCTTTCTTT
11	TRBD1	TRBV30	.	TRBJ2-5	CAWSTGVTQYF	TGTGCCTGGAGTACAGGGGTGACCCAGTACTTC
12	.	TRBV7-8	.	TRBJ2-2	CASSLAVGELFF	TGTGCCAGCAGCTTAGCGGTTGGGGAGCTGTTTTTT
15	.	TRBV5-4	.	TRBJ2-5	CASRGGMGTQETQYF	TGTGCCAGCAGGGGGGGAATGGGGACCCAAGAGACCCAGTACTTC
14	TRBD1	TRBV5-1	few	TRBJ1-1	CASSLGGQGSEAFF	TGCGCCAGCAGCTTGGGGGGACAGGGTAGTGAAGCTTTCTTT
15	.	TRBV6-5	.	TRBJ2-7	CASSSAGHRAYEQYF	TGTGCCAGCAGTTCAGCTGGGCACAGGGCATACGAGCAGTACTTC
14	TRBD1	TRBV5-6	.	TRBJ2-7	CASSLGQGDYEQYF	TGTGCCAGCAGCTTGGGACAGGGGGACTACGAGCAGTACTTC
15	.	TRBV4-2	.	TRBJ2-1	CASSHGRSSYNEQFF	TGTGCCAGCAGCCATGGACGGAGCTCCTACAATGAGCAGTTCTTC